This T cell receptor (beta chain) was recovered during a study of cytomegalovirus exposure and HLA in healthy donors. Study-wide findings and caveats: Reports credit the classifier with highly specific, highly sensitive diagnosis of cytomegalovirus status. In an earlier analysis, productive rearrangement rates for most beta V segments clustered near 87% or 30%. Follow-up analysis found HLA locus-dependent TCR association rates, highest for DRB1 and lowest for HLA-C.

PCR was performed using 60 Vbeta and 13 Jbeta primers. TCRdb's table, derived via immunoSEQ multiplex PCR, lists solely in-frame clones and lacks some. The sample includes some 130,000 clones, about four fifths of them seen just once. The CDR3 sequence is 16 residues long. The germline CDR1 and CDR2 sequences are SGHNT and YYREEE (reference sequence). With 3 bases removed from V and 6 bases from J, the gap between germline ends came to 18 bases. Of note for this clone: The antigen is not known.

Specimen: PBMCs. V and J are TRBV5-4 and TRBJ2-2; maybe TRBD1 (7 bases). The clonotype was recovered from a man aged 30 to 45 in good health. Written as DNA, the CDR3 is TGTGCCAGCAGCTCCACCAGGGGGGTTGGATCCGGGGAGCTGTTTTTT. Translated: CASSSTRGVGSGELFF.